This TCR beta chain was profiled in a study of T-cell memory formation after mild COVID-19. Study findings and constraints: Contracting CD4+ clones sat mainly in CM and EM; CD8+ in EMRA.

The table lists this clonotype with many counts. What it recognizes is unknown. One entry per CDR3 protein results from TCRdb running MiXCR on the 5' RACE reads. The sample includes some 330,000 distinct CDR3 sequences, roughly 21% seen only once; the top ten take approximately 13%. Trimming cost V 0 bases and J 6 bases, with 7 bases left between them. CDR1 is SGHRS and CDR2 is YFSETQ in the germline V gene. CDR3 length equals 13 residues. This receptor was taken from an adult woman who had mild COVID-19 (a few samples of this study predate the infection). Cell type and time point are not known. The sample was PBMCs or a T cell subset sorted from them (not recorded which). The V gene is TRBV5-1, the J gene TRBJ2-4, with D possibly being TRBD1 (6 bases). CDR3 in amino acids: CASSLGGGNIQYF. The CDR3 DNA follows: TGCGCCAGCAGCTTGGGAGGGGGAAACATTCAGTACTTC.